One TCR beta chain is described in this entry. Its binding antigen is unknown. Base qualities are not recorded, but no much larger clone differs from it by a single base. Library generation was performed with RACE. Instrument used: NextSeq 500. During library preparation, unique molecular identifiers were attached to individual cDNA molecules so that TCRs could be counted in a quantitative, reproducible way. For every blood RNA sample, sequencing covered both the TCR alpha and TCR beta chains. In the source study's methods: A median of around 96,000 TCRs per sample was observed, with a range of 23,224 to 690,600. The Decombinator software suite was used to annotate the V, J and CDR3 of the TCR reads. Every sample was subsampled to the same number of TCRs (28,000) for the PS versus PT1 abundance plots. TCRs were defined as expanded if absent before sensitization and observed at least eight times at the 2-week time point. TCRdb redid the processing of the public reads, applying fastp at Q25 and MiXCR, and retained in-frame beta chains. Every entry covers one CDR3 protein and lists the most common genes and DNA from its rows. TCRdb, not the original authors, processed these V and J calls. This sample lists more than 55,000 distinct CDR3 sequences; 9.8% were detected once. 3.3% of the sample comes from the top ten.

This specimen belongs to a study of human T cells and chemical hapten exposure (dated by TCRdb to about 2021). Study-level background: For sensitization, 2% DPC in acetone was applied to a roughly 2 cm by roughly 2 cm area of upper inner arm skin. Weekly therapeutic DPC doses were additionally applied to the scalp of patients throughout the approximately 24-week study period. Patch testing on the upper back used Finn chambers containing 0.01% DPC, with scoring done after 6 days according to International Contact Dermatitis Research Group standards. Most of the patients in the cohort were female, and the cohort covered alopecia areata with under or over 50% scalp involvement, alopecia totalis and alopecia universalis. Libraries were pooled for sequencing, and variation in per-sample TCR yields was attributed mainly to small differences in library volumes within the pool. The study tracked peripheral blood TCR repertoire changes in vivo during primary and secondary sensitization to the hapten diphenylcyclopropenone (DPC) in alopecia patients. Blood was sampled from patients pre-sensitization (week 0) and at 2, 6 and about 24 weeks after DPC sensitization. Blood for TCR sequencing was provided by twenty-nine alopecia patients at one to four time points (pre-sensitization, 2, 6 and 24 weeks).

From the cysteine up to the phenylalanine, the CDR3 has a length of 14 residues. Just the 42-base CDR3 DNA is kept, in frame starting at base 1. V drops 7 bases and J drops 4 bases, leaving 16 bases in between. From the germline V gene, CDR1 is MNHEY and CDR2 is SVGEGT. Reading the label with the study, this specimen's time point is: patch test 1, 2 weeks after DPC sensitization. The sample's treatment or condition label is to be understood as: therapeutic diphenylcyclopropenone sensitization with weekly scalp DPC. At every patch-test visit, the blood draw took place before the patch test was put on. To be eligible, patients had to be aged 18 to 70, diagnosed with alopecia and judged suitable for DPC therapy, while pregnant patients were excluded. Unfractionated whole blood was collected in Tempus Blood RNA tubes, and total RNA was extracted from that blood. Findings and caveats that apply to the study as a whole: Compared with pre-sensitization or healthy control sets, expanded TCRs formed significantly more large CDR3 similarity clusters, which is consistent with antigen-driven responses. All patients had alopecia, a presumed autoimmune disease, so their immune response might differ from that of healthy individuals. A positive correlation was found between the number of PT1 expanded TCRs and patch test score, with significance reached at thresholds 8, 16 and 32 but not 4. After repeated subsampling, changes were observed in the strength of the expansion versus patch-test correlation and in the threshold at which the correlation became significant. DPC sensitization did not change how many TCRs were above 1 in 1000 frequency, and no evidence was found of alterations in global repertoire structure.

The TCR was taken from a woman in her 40s with alopecia areata. Some clones in this sample may be carry-over from other donors' samples. The sequenced sample was whole blood, obtained in connection with sensitization to the hapten diphenylcyclopropenone (DPC). This chain is built from TRBV6-2 or TRBV6-3 and TRBJ1-1; the D gene is unclear. The CDR3 here reads CASKGGSRVTEAFF. In nucleotides, the sequence is TGTGCCAGCAAAGGTGGCAGCCGGGTCACTGAAGCTTTCTTT.